The next 19 T cell receptor beta chains were all read from a single sample in a study of blood T cell repertoires in COVID-19. TCRdb's copy holds only in-frame clones and misses some; the assay was immunoSEQ multiplex PCR. The profile shows about 230,000 clones, 65% to 90% of them singletons. Input material: peripheral blood. These receptors were taken from a woman aged 50 to 60 with acute or convalescent COVID-19.

About this clone: This sample includes further DNA sequences coding for the same CDR3. The chain links TRBV9 to TRBJ1-2, with 12 bases lining up with TRBD1. J was trimmed by 2 bases and V by 3 bases; bases with no gene match: 2. The CDR3 has 15 residues. The germline gives CDR1 SGDLS, CDR2 YYNGEE. Here the CDR3 reads CASSDGTGGNYGYTF. CDR3 coding DNA: TGTGCCAGCAGCGACGGGACAGGGGGCAACTATGGCTACACCTTC.

The chain links TRBV11-2 to TRBJ2-1; 12 positions match TRBD2. This CDR3 has 17 amino acids. CDR1 and CDR2 from the germline V gene are SGHAT and FQNNGV. The V segment lost 5 bases and the J segment 4 bases; nucleotides outside the gene matches: 9. The chain's CDR3 is CASSKTSGSWEYNEQFF. The CDR3, as DNA: TGTGCCAGCAGCAAGACTAGCGGGAGCTGGGAATACAATGAGCAGTTCTTC.

The chain uses TRBV7-9 and TRBJ1-4, with D unresolved. V was shortened by 1 base and J by 7 bases, with 13 bases between the two germline ends. Germline-derived CDR1 and CDR2 are SEHNR and FQNEAQ (reference sequence). The CDR3 length is 15 residues. The CDR3 DNA follows: TGTGCCAGCAGCTTAGGAGGCGACTGGAGTGAAAAACTGTTTTTT. It specifies CASSLGGDWSEKLFF.

Concerning this clone itself: The sample carries other DNA sequences with the same CDR3. The V gene is TRBV5-1, the J gene TRBJ2-3; 7 bases are a match to TRBD1. Germline CDR1 reads SGHRS; CDR2 reads YFSETQ. J gave up 2 bases and V 4 bases, and 4 bases lay outside the gene matches. CDR3 size: 14 residues. For the CDR3, the DNA is TGCGCCAGCAGCGGGGGACAGCCCACAGATACGCAGTATTTT. Translated, it gives CASSGGQPTDTQYF.

The rearrangement joins TRBV7-2 to TRBJ1-2, with D maybe TRBD1 (6 bases). Trimming took 6 bases from V and 1 from J, leaving 12 bases between them. Germline CDR1 and CDR2: SGHTA and FQGNSA. CDR3 length: 14 amino acids. The CDR3 spells CASSPDSLNYGYTF. The CDR3 nucleotides read TGTGCCAGCAGTCCGGACAGCCTTAACTATGGCTACACCTTC.

The gene calls are TRBV7-2 and TRBJ2-7; TRBD1 agrees at 9 bases. Germline lookup yields CDR1 SGHTA and CDR2 FQGNSA. V shed 5 bases and J 1 base; nucleotides not matched to a gene: 6. The CDR3 is 15 residues long. The CDR3 DNA is TGTGCCAGCAGCCTTGGACAGGGGCAATCCTACGAGCAGTACTTC. Protein sequence: CASSLGQGQSYEQYF.

The chain combines TRBV28 with TRBJ2-6; D perhaps matches TRBD2 (6 bases). V was trimmed by 7 bases and J by 2 bases, leaving 12 bases between them. The CDR3 loop spans 15 amino acids. Germline assignment: CDR1 MDHEN and CDR2 SYDVKM. As DNA, the CDR3 is TGTGCCAGCACCACGGAGGGGCCTGGGGCCAACGTCCTGACTTTC. It yields the protein CASTTEGPGANVLTF.

This chain connects TRBV15 to TRBJ2-1; D call uncertain. Germline lookup yields CDR1 LNHNV and CDR2 YYDKDF (reference sequence). The CDR3 runs 18 residues. V lost 0 bases, J lost 0 bases, and 15 bases lay in between. The CDR3 region is CATSRDRQLPGSYNEQFF. The DNA of the CDR3 is TGTGCCACCAGCAGAGACCGCCAGTTACCAGGCTCCTACAATGAGCAGTTCTTC. The entire variable domain, with the rest obtained from reference TRBV15 and TRBJ2-1, is as follows: DAMVIQNPRYQVTQFGKPVTLSCSQTLNHNVMYWYQQKSSQAPKLLFHYYDKDFNNEADTPDNFQSRRPNTSFCFLDIRSPGLGDTAMYLCATSRDRQLPGSYNEQFFGPGTRLTVL.

The V and J genes are TRBV10-2 and TRBJ2-7, with 8 positions matching TRBD2. The CDR3 contains 14 residues. The J segment lost 3 bases and the V segment lost 0 bases, leaving 1 base of the junction unmatched. CDR1 is WSHSY and CDR2 is SAAADI in the germline V gene. This CDR3 is CASSESLAGYEQYF. In DNA form, the CDR3 reads TGCGCCAGCAGTGAGTCTCTAGCGGGCTACGAGCAGTACTTC.

This clone came up once. The genes are TRBV12-3 or TRBV12-4 and TRBJ1-5; tentatively, D is TRBD1 (5 bases). This CDR3 contains 13 residues. V was pared by 5 bases and J by 6 bases, with 11 bases between. The CDR3 is CASSPRDFQPQHF. Written as DNA, the CDR3 is TGTGCCAGCAGTCCTCGGGACTTTCAGCCCCAGCATTTT.

The chain employs TRBV7-8 and TRBJ1-2; TRBD1 matches at 9 bases. V shed 4 bases and J 1 base; nucleotides not matched to a gene: 4. Germline values: CDR1 SGHVS, CDR2 FQNEAQ. The CDR3 is made up of 15 amino acids. CDR3 nucleotide sequence: TGTGCCAGCAGCTACGGGACAGGGAATAACTATGGCTACACCTTC. It encodes CASSYGTGNNYGYTF.

The chain joins TRBV5-1 to TRBJ2-7; 10 positions match TRBD2. The CDR3 spans 14 residues. CDR1 is SGHRS and CDR2 is YFSETQ in the germline V gene. The V and J ends lost 5 bases and 7 bases, in that order; junction bases with no gene match: 9. The CDR3 reads CASSTTSGSMEQYF. CDR3 coding DNA: TGCGCCAGCAGTACGACTAGCGGGTCTATGGAGCAGTACTTC.

This chain links TRBV18 with TRBJ1-5, with D unresolved. In germline, CDR1 is KGHSH, CDR2 LQKENI. The V end was cut by 1 base, the J end by 7 bases, with 8 bases between. This CDR3 comprises 13 residues. CDR3 in DNA: TGTGCCAGCTCACCACAGCAAGAACAGCCCCAGCATTTT. Amino acid sequence: CASSPQQEQPQHF.

The chain uses TRBV12-5 and TRBJ2-5, with 8 bases identical to TRBD1. This CDR3 has 13 amino acids. The J segment lost 4 bases and the V segment lost 5 bases, leaving 3 bases of the junction unmatched. Germline V gene data show CDR1 as LGHNT and CDR2 as FRNRAP. This chain's CDR3 is CASGRDRGETQYF. CDR3 coding DNA: TGTGCTAGTGGTCGAGACAGGGGAGAGACCCAGTACTTC.

This clone was observed once. CDR3 amino acids: CASRSGVGVETQYF. The CDR3 DNA follows: TGTGCCAGCAGGTCAGGGGTGGGGGTAGAGACCCAGTACTTC. The chain has TRBV7-2 and TRBJ2-5; a possible D gene is TRBD1 (6 bases). The CDR3 runs to 14 residues. V was trimmed by 6 bases and J by 4 bases, leaving 15 bases between them. The V gene's germline CDR1 is SGHTA and CDR2 FQGNSA.

This clone was counted once. The chain couples TRBV7-9 to TRBJ1-1; D is undetermined. Germline V gene sequence: CDR1 SEHNR, CDR2 FQNEAQ (reference sequence). Deletions cut 3 bases from V and 0 bases from J, with 8 bases between. This CDR3 has 14 amino acids. CDR3 nucleotides: TGTGCCAGCAGCTTGTCCCGAGTGAACACTGAAGCTTTCTTT. Translation: CASSLSRVNTEAFF. The variable domain in full, with the rest retrieved from reference TRBV7-9 and TRBJ1-1, is DTGVSQNPRHKITKRGQNVTFRCDPISEHNRLYWYRQTLGQGPEFLTYFQNEAQLEKSRLLSDRFSAERPKGSFSTLEIQRTEQGDSAMYLCASSLSRVNTEAFFGQGTRLTVV.

The V and J genes are TRBV28 and TRBJ1-6; D is possibly TRBD1 (6 bases). This CDR3 is built from 14 residues. V lost 5 bases and J 7 bases, leaving 12 bases between the germline ends. CDR1 is MDHEN and CDR2 is SYDVKM in the germline V gene. This CDR3 is CASSPWTVNSPLHF. DNA of the CDR3: TGTGCCAGCAGTCCCTGGACAGTCAATTCACCCCTCCACTTT.

This clone was observed a handful of times. The gene calls are TRBV2 and TRBJ1-3; no clear D. The CDR3 has 14 amino acids. Germline values: CDR1 SNHLY, CDR2 FYNNEI. Trimming shortened V by 4 bases and J by 0 bases, and 7 bases separated the two germline ends. The CDR3 sequence is CASSAGFSGNTIYF. CDR3 DNA: TGTGCCAGCAGTGCGGGATTCTCTGGAAACACCATATATTTT. Complete variable domain (other parts from reference TRBV2 and TRBJ1-3): EPEVTQTPSHQVTQMGQEVILRCVPISNHLYFYWYRQILGQKVEFLVSFYNNEISEKSEIFDDQFSVERPDGSNFTLKIRSTKLEDSAMYFCASSAGFSGNTIYFGEGSWLTVV.

This chain uses TRBV7-2 with TRBJ1-5, with 7 bases that match TRBD1. Unmatched junction bases numbered 4, after V lost 0 bases and J lost 2 bases. From germline, CDR1 is SGHTA and CDR2 FQGNSA. CDR3 length: 16 residues. In DNA, the CDR3 is TGTGCCAGCAGCTTAGCACAGGGGAGAGGCAATCAGCCCCAGCATTTT. Protein: CASSLAQGRGNQPQHF.